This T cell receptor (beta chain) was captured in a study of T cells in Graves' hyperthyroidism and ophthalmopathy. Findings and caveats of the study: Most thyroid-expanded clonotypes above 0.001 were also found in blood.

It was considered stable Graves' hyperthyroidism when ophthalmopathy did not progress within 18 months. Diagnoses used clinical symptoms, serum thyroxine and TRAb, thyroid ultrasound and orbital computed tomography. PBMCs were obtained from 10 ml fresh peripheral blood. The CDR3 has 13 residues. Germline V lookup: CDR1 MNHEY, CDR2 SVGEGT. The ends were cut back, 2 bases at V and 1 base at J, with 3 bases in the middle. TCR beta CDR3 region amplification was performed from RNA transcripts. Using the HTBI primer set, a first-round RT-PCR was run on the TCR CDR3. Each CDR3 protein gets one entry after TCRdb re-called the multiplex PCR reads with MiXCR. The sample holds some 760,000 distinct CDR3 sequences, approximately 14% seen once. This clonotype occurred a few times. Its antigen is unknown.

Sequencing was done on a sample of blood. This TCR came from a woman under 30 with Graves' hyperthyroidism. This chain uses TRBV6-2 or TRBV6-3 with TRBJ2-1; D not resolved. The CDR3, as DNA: TGTGCCAGCAGTTACAATTCCTACAATGAGCAGTTCTTC. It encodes CASSYNSYNEQFF.